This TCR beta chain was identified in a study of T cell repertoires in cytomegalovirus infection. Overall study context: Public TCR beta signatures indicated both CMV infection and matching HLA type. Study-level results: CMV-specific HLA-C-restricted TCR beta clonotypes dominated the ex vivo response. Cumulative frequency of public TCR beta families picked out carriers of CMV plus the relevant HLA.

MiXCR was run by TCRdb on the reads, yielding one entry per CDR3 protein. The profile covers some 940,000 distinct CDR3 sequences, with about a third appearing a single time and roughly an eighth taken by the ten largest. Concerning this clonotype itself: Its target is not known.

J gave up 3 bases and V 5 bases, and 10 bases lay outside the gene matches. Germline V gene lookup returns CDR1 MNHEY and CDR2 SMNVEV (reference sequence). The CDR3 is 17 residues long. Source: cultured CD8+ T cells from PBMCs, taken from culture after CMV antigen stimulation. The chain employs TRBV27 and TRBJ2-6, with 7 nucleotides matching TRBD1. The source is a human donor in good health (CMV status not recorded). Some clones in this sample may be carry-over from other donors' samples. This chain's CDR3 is CASSPLMTGFGANVLTF. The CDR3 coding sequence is TGTGCCAGCAGTCCGCTGATGACAGGGTTTGGGGCCAACGTCCTGACTTTC.